The 12 T cell receptor beta chains reported below all come from one sample, sequenced in a study of early T cells in non-severe SARS-CoV-2 infection. MiXCR, run by TCRdb on the 5' RACE reads, gives a single entry per CDR3 protein. This repertoire shows just over 25,000 distinct CDR3 sequences, about 4% found once; its top ten account for around a tenth. What was sequenced was whole blood. The receptors were gathered from an adult who was a healthcare worker with PCR-confirmed SARS-CoV-2 infection or an uninfected control (not recorded which).

CDR3 in amino acids: CASSVGLAGDNEQFF. The CDR3 DNA is TGTGCCAGCAGTGTTGGACTAGCGGGAGACAATGAGCAGTTCTTC. The chain uses TRBV2 and TRBJ2-1, with 13 bases identical to TRBD2. The CDR3 consists of 15 residues. The V gene's germline CDR1 is SNHLY and CDR2 FYNNEI. V was clipped by 4 bases and J by 5 bases; unmatched bases: 2.

V gene TRBV28 combines with J gene TRBJ1-4; maybe TRBD1 (5 bases). This CDR3 spans 15 amino acids. V lost 3 bases to trimming and J lost 4 bases, with 12 bases between them. Germline V CDR1 and CDR2: MDHEN, SYDVKM. The CDR3 sequence is CASSFRTPSNEKLFF. In DNA form, the CDR3 reads TGTGCCAGCAGTTTTCGGACACCCAGTAATGAAAAACTGTTTTTT.

The V gene is TRBV5-5, the J gene TRBJ1-1; no definite D call. Germline V gene sequence: CDR1 SGHKS, CDR2 YYEKEE (reference sequence). V was pared by 2 bases and J by 3 bases, with 8 bases between. The CDR3 contains 13 residues. The CDR3 sequence is CASSLMEYTEAFF. DNA for the CDR3: TGTGCCAGCAGCTTAATGGAGTACACTGAAGCTTTCTTT.

The rearrangement links TRBV5-6 to TRBJ2-7; a possible D gene is TRBD1 (6 bases). Germline V gives CDR1 SGHDT, CDR2 YYEEEE. Trimming pared 3 bases from V and 1 base from J, leaving 8 bases between. The CDR3 has 13 residues. The CDR3 region is CASSYRGSYEQYF. In DNA, the CDR3 is TGTGCCAGCAGCTATAGGGGGTCCTACGAGCAGTACTTC.

This clonotype was detected ten times or more. The genes are TRBV5-1 and TRBJ2-7, with D possibly being TRBD1 (6 bases). Germline V CDR1 and CDR2: SGHRS, YFSETQ. V lost 4 bases to trimming and J lost 2 bases, with 16 bases between them. This CDR3 is 15 amino acids long. CDR3 amino acids: CASSPGTLPPYEQYF. Written as DNA, the CDR3 is TGCGCCAGCAGCCCCGGGACACTACCCCCCTACGAGCAGTACTTC.

This clonotype was counted ten times or more. The chain has TRBV10-3 and TRBJ1-1; tentative D call: TRBD1 (6 bases). Germline V gene sequence: CDR1 ENHRY, CDR2 SYGVKD. The CDR3 is made up of 16 amino acids. V shed 3 bases and J shed 4 bases, with 18 bases lying between them. The DNA of the CDR3 is TGTGCCATCAGTGATCGGGGGGCGGGTCAACGCACTGAAGCTTTCTTT. It translates to CAISDRGAGQRTEAFF.

The sample holds many counts of this clonotype. This chain joins TRBV12-3 or TRBV12-4 and TRBJ2-7, with D hard to call. V lost 2 bases and J lost 0, with 5 bases in between. The CDR3 is 13 residues long. The chain's CDR3 is CASSLSVSYEQYF. The DNA of the CDR3 is TGTGCCAGCAGTTTATCGGTCTCCTACGAGCAGTACTTC.

The V call is TRBV5-5, the J call TRBJ1-1; D gene unclear. Germline CDR1 is SGHKS and CDR2 is YYEKEE (reference sequence). Trimming took off 5 bases at V and 2 bases at J, with 10 bases between the two ends. This CDR3 comprises 13 residues. CDR3 sequence reads: CASRTDLNTEAFF. CDR3 in DNA: TGTGCCAGCAGGACGGACCTTAACACTGAAGCTTTCTTT.

This clonotype was seen many times. The V gene is TRBV7-9, the J gene TRBJ2-7; tentatively, D is TRBD2 (6 bases). CDR1 and CDR2 (germline): SEHNR, FQNEAQ (reference sequence). Between the trimmed V and J ends, which lost 5 bases and 3 bases, there was a span of 11 bases. There are 13 residues in the CDR3. CDR3 sequence: CASSAGTHYEQYF. CDR3 nucleotides: TGTGCCAGCAGCGCCGGGACTCACTACGAGCAGTACTTC.

V gene TRBV27 combines with J gene TRBJ2-1; TRBD2 matches 10 bases. CDR3 size: 16 residues. The V gene's germline CDR1 is MNHEY and CDR2 SMNVEV (reference sequence). Unmatched junction bases numbered 12, after V lost 5 bases and J lost 8 bases. CDR3 region: CASSRSSSGSAYEQFF. In nucleotides, the CDR3 is TGTGCCAGCAGTCGGTCCTCTAGCGGGAGTGCCTATGAGCAGTTCTTC.

This clonotype was counted at least ten times. The V and J genes are TRBV28 and TRBJ1-1; D is perhaps TRBD1 (6 bases). Germline V lookup: CDR1 MDHEN, CDR2 SYDVKM. The CDR3 is 14 residues long. The germline V and J ends were trimmed by 3 bases and 6 bases, with 14 bases remaining between them. For the CDR3, the DNA is TGTGCCAGCAGTTTTCCGCGGGGGCCCGCTGAAGCTTTCTTT. It translates to CASSFPRGPAEAFF.

The V call is TRBV12-3 or TRBV12-4, the J call TRBJ2-3; D call uncertain. CDR3 length: 12 residues. The ends were cut back, 5 bases at V and 5 bases at J, with 8 bases in the middle. The CDR3 nucleotides read TGTGCCAGCAGTCTCACCCGAGATACGCAGTATTTT. Encoded protein: CASSLTRDTQYF.